This passage covers 11 T cell receptor beta chains from one sample sequenced in a study of OX40 agonist ivuxolimab in advanced cancers. Here immunoSEQ multiplex PCR was the method, and the copy in TCRdb shows in-frame clones only, minus some. The sample consists of 60,000 to 85,000 clones, over 85% of them appearing once. The material sequenced was CD4+ or CD8+ T cells sorted from blood, taken in a trial of the OX40 agonist ivuxolimab. These TCRs come from an adult with an advanced solid tumor such as melanoma, head and neck, liver or kidney cancer.

This chain joins TRBV4-2 and TRBJ1-5; TRBD1 matches 7 bases. CDR1 is LGHNA and CDR2 is YNFKEQ in the germline V gene. CDR3 length: 16 amino acids. V dropped 3 bases and J dropped 6; count of bases not matched to a gene: 11. CDR3 coding DNA: TGTGCCAGCAGCCATGAGGAGGGGGCTATGAGTCAGCCCCAGCATTTT. Amino acids: CASSHEEGAMSQPQHF.

The chain couples TRBV5-6 to TRBJ2-1; D is ambiguous. There are 16 residues in the CDR3. V lost 2 bases and J lost 0, with 12 bases in between. CDR1 and CDR2 from the germline V gene are SGHDT and YYEEEE. DNA for the CDR3: TGTGCCAGCAGCTTCCTGGCGCCAGACTCCTACAATGAGCAGTTCTTC. As protein: CASSFLAPDSYNEQFF. Full variable domain (missing parts from reference TRBV5-6 and TRBJ2-1): DAGVTQSPTHLIKTRGQQVTLRCSPKSGHDTVSWYQQALGQGPQFIFQYYEEEERQRGNFPDRFSGHQFPNYSSELNVNALLLGDSALYLCASSFLAPDSYNEQFFGPGTRLTVL.

This clone was seen once. This chain joins TRBV5-1 and TRBJ1-1, with a possible D match to TRBD1 (5 bases). Trimming pared 4 bases from V and 3 bases from J, leaving 13 bases between. The CDR3 is made up of 14 amino acids. The germline CDR1 and CDR2 sequences are SGHRS and YFSETQ. The CDR3 region has the DNA TGCGCCAGCAGCGTGGGACTAGGGGACACTGAAGCTTTCTTT. Translated, it gives CASSVGLGDTEAFF.

This rearrangement joins TRBV6-5 to TRBJ2-1; no clear D gene. Germline V lookup: CDR1 MNHEY, CDR2 SVGAGI. Trimming removed 2 bases from V and 10 bases from J, with 6 bases in between. This CDR3 has 11 residues. CDR3 in amino acids: CASSYPSEQFF. CDR3 sequence (DNA): TGTGCCAGCAGTTACCCATCCGAGCAGTTCTTC.

The chain combines TRBV19 with TRBJ1-1; D is possibly TRBD1 (5 bases). Trimming removed 5 bases at V and 1 base at J, with 11 bases between. The germline V gene encodes CDR1 LNHDA and CDR2 SQIVND (reference sequence). This CDR3 has 14 amino acids. The CDR3 region is CASSERQRNTEAFF. CDR3 DNA: TGTGCCAGTAGTGAGCGACAGAGGAACACTGAAGCTTTCTTT.

The chain recombines TRBV9 with TRBJ2-1; 8 nucleotides match TRBD2. The ends lost 0 bases at V and 4 bases at J; junction bases unmatched: 6. Germline assignment: CDR1 SGDLS and CDR2 YYNGEE. The CDR3 is 16 amino acids. CDR3 sequence: CASSVDAGGRYNEQFF. Here the CDR3 DNA reads TGTGCCAGCAGCGTAGATGCGGGGGGCAGATACAATGAGCAGTTCTTC. The variable domain in full, completed from reference TRBV9 and TRBJ2-1, reads DSGVTQTPKHLITATGQRVTLRCSPRSGDLSVYWYQQSLDQGLQFLIQYYNGEERAKGNILERFSAQQFPDLHSELNLSSLELGDSALYFCASSVDAGGRYNEQFFGPGTRLTVL.

The chain recombines TRBV27 with TRBJ2-7; 10 bases fit TRBD2. Germline CDR1 is MNHEY and CDR2 is SMNVEV (reference sequence). V lost 5 bases, J lost 5 bases, and 12 bases stayed unmatched. The CDR3 is 16 amino acids. The CDR3 spells CASSTTRAGGINEQYF. The CDR3 DNA reads as TGTGCCAGCAGTACCACACGAGCGGGGGGGATCAACGAGCAGTACTTC.

CDR3 region: CASSPFSLAGGPFVYEQYF. For the CDR3, the DNA is TGTGCCAGCAGCCCCTTTTCCCTAGCGGGAGGGCCTTTTGTCTACGAGCAGTACTTC. V and J are TRBV9 and TRBJ2-7; the match to TRBD2 covers 12 bases. Germline V gene lookup returns CDR1 SGDLS and CDR2 YYNGEE. V dropped 4 bases and J dropped 3; count of bases not matched to a gene: 17. The CDR3 contains 19 residues.

The chain recombines TRBV7-9 with TRBJ2-7, with 7 bases aligning to TRBD2. V was pared by 4 bases and J by 2 bases, with 2 bases of the junction left unmatched. There are 13 residues in the CDR3. Germline assignment: CDR1 SEHNR and CDR2 FQNEAQ (reference sequence). This CDR3 is CASSSRGAYEQYF. The DNA of the CDR3 is TGTGCCAGCAGCTCCCGGGGGGCCTACGAGCAGTACTTC. Variable domain in full (rest from reference TRBV7-9 and TRBJ2-7): DTGVSQNPRHKITKRGQNVTFRCDPISEHNRLYWYRQTLGQGPEFLTYFQNEAQLEKSRLLSDRFSAERPKGSFSTLEIQRTEQGDSAMYLCASSSRGAYEQYFGPGTRLTVT.

This chain connects TRBV27 to TRBJ2-7; D not certain. The CDR3 sequence is 13 residues long. From germline, CDR1 is MNHEY and CDR2 SMNVEV (reference sequence). Trimming took off 4 bases at V and 3 bases at J, with 10 bases between the two ends. This CDR3 reads CASSSGGGYEQYF. For the CDR3, the DNA is TGTGCCAGCAGTTCGGGCGGTGGCTACGAGCAGTACTTC.

The J gene is TRBJ2-6, the V gene TRBV6-5; D unclear. V lost 0 bases, J lost 0 bases, and 3 bases lay in between. This CDR3 has 15 amino acids. The germline CDR1 and CDR2 sequences are MNHEY and SVGAGI. In DNA, the CDR3 is TGTGCCAGCAGTTACTCATCCTCTGGGGCCAACGTCCTGACTTTC. It encodes CASSYSSSGANVLTF.